A single sample gave rise to the 25 T cell receptor beta chains below, sequenced in a study of blood T cell repertoires in COVID-19. The protocol was immunoSEQ multiplex PCR, while the TCRdb copy is restricted to in-frame clones and leaves out a portion. The sample has 250,000 to 400,000 clones; 85% to 90% are singletons. Specimen: peripheral blood. Every receptor here comes from a woman aged 25 to 39 with COVID-19, enrolled during active disease.

The CDR3: CASSQGLAADEQYF. In nucleotides, the CDR3 is TGCGCCAGCAGTCAGGGACTAGCAGCCGACGAGCAGTACTTC. V and J are TRBV23-1 and TRBJ2-7, with 9 bases fitting TRBD2. TRBV23-1 is annotated as an ORF whose role is uncertain. This CDR3 has 14 amino acids. V lost 3 bases to trimming and J lost 5 bases; unmatched junction nucleotides: 5.

The rearrangement joins TRBV29-1 to TRBJ2-1; D perhaps matches TRBD1 (6 bases). V dropped 3 bases and J dropped 0 bases, with 15 bases sitting between them. There are 16 residues in the CDR3. CDR1 and CDR2 (germline): SQVTM, ANQGSEA. The CDR3 nucleotides are TGCAGCGTTGACGTTCGACAGGCGAACTCCTACAATGAGCAGTTCTTC. Its protein product is CSVDVRQANSYNEQFF.

V is TRBV28 and J is TRBJ1-1; no definite D call. Germline V gives CDR1 MDHEN, CDR2 SYDVKM. V lost 3 bases to trimming and J lost 0 bases, with 11 bases between them. The CDR3 contains 15 residues. The CDR3 protein is CASSFPTAMNTEAFF. In nucleotides, the CDR3 is TGTGCCAGCAGTTTCCCCACAGCTATGAACACTGAAGCTTTCTTT.

This sequence joins TRBV7-8 and TRBJ2-2; a possible D gene is TRBD2 (6 bases). Germline V lookup: CDR1 SGHVS, CDR2 FQNEAQ. The V end lost 5 bases, the J end lost 5 bases, and 12 bases lay between the germline ends. This CDR3 region has 14 residues. In DNA form, the CDR3 reads TGTGCCAGCAGCAACGTAGGAGGGACCGGGGAGCTGTTTTTT. This sequence encodes CASSNVGGTGELFF.

The chain uses TRBV7-2 and TRBJ2-5; TRBD1 might be the D (6 bases). V was clipped by 5 bases and J by 2 bases, with 15 bases between them. Looked up from germline, CDR1 is SGHTA and CDR2 is FQGNSA. This CDR3 contains 15 residues. This CDR3 reads CASSPGTRQQETQYF. The CDR3 DNA sequence: TGTGCCAGCAGCCCCGGGACAAGGCAGCAAGAGACCCAGTACTTC. The full variable domain, completed using reference TRBV7-2 and TRBJ2-5, is GAGVSQSPSNKVTEKGKDVELRCDPISGHTALYWYRQSLGQGLEFLIYFQGNSAPDKSGLPSDRFSAERTGGSVSTLTIQRTQQEDSAVYLCASSPGTRQQETQYFGPGTRLLVL.

As to this clone: The sample carries other DNA sequences with the same CDR3. The gene calls are TRBV30 and TRBJ1-5; TRBD1 matches 10 bases. This CDR3 has 13 amino acids. From germline, CDR1 is GTSNPN and CDR2 SVGIG (reference sequence). V shed 2 bases and J 7 bases; nucleotides not matched to a gene: 2. Here the CDR3 reads CAWSRQGAQPQHF. Here the CDR3 DNA reads TGTGCCTGGAGTAGACAGGGGGCACAGCCCCAGCATTTT.

The chain joins TRBV6-5 to TRBJ1-2; 9 nucleotides match TRBD1. After removal of 5 bases from V and 3 bases from J, the junction contained 4 bases not matched to a gene. The V gene's germline CDR1 is MNHEY and CDR2 SVGAGI. The CDR3 has 14 amino acids. The CDR3 loop is CASSKRQGDYGYTF. In DNA form, the CDR3 reads TGTGCCAGCAGTAAGCGACAGGGGGACTATGGCTACACCTTC.

In this sample, this clone turned up once. The chain combines TRBV7-6 with TRBJ2-7, with 10 bases aligning to TRBD2. J gave up 5 bases and V 6 bases, and 10 bases lay outside the gene matches. The germline CDR1 and CDR2 sequences are SGHVS and FNYEAQ. The length of the CDR3 is 15 residues. CDR3 loop: CASRGLAGDPNEQYF. The CDR3, as DNA: TGTGCCAGCAGGGGGCTAGCGGGAGATCCGAACGAGCAGTACTTC.

This chain links TRBV7-9 with TRBJ1-1, with a tentative D call TRBD1 (6 bases). The CDR3 runs to 15 residues. The germline gives CDR1 SEHNR, CDR2 FQNEAQ (reference sequence). The germline V and J ends were trimmed by 0 bases and 4 bases, with 12 bases remaining between them. The CDR3: CASSLASQGGTEAFF. The CDR3 region has the DNA TGTGCCAGCAGCTTAGCATCACAGGGTGGCACTGAAGCTTTCTTT.

V is TRBV5-4 and J is TRBJ2-5; TRBD2 matches at 8 bases. V was pared by 0 bases and J by 4 bases, with 14 bases of the junction left unmatched. CDR1 and CDR2 (germline): SGHNT, YYREEE (reference sequence). The CDR3 extends over 18 amino acids. The CDR3 sequence is CASSLGRRGVAGGETQYF. The CDR3 coding sequence is TGTGCCAGCAGCTTGGGTCGTAGGGGTGTGGCGGGAGGAGAGACCCAGTACTTC.

The chain has TRBV19 and TRBJ1-5, with 7 nucleotides matching TRBD1. The CDR3 totals 14 residues. V dropped 9 bases and J dropped 3; count of bases not matched to a gene: 8. Germline CDR1 reads LNHDA; CDR2 reads SQIVND (reference sequence). In DNA form, the CDR3 reads TGTGCCAGCCGGACAGGCGGAATCAATCAGCCCCAGCATTTT. Translated, it gives CASRTGGINQPQHF.

The gene calls are TRBV6-6 and TRBJ2-5; 8 bases are shared with TRBD1. The CDR3 spans 16 residues. V was clipped by 4 bases and J by 4 bases; unmatched bases: 11. Germline CDR1 MNHNY, CDR2 SVGAGI (reference sequence). CDR3 DNA sequence: TGTGCCAGCAGTTCCCCGACAGGGGAACGTCCAGAGACCCAGTACTTC. Its translation: CASSSPTGERPETQYF.

In nucleotides, the CDR3 is TGTGCCAGCAGTTACCTAGCGGGTGGGGACAATGAGCAGTTCTTC. It encodes CASSYLAGGDNEQFF. The chain is built from TRBV27 and TRBJ2-1, with 8 bases that match TRBD2. The germline CDR1 and CDR2 sequences are MNHEY and SMNVEV (reference sequence). CDR3 length: 15 amino acids. The V gene end was trimmed by 4 bases and the J gene end by 5 bases; junction bases not matched to a gene: 7.

The gene calls are TRBV29-1 and TRBJ1-1; 7 bases are shared with TRBD1. The V segment lost 7 bases and the J segment 1 base; nucleotides outside the gene matches: 6. Germline CDR1 is SQVTM and CDR2 is ANQGSEA. CDR3 size: 13 residues. Written as DNA, the CDR3 is TGCAGCGCCCTTGGGACAGCGAACACTGAAGCTTTCTTT. This encodes CSALGTANTEAFF. Full variable domain (outside the CDR3, taken from reference TRBV29-1 and TRBJ1-1): SAVISQKPSRDICQRGTSLTIQCQVDSQVTMMFWYRQQPGQSLTLIATANQGSEATYESGFVIDKFPISRPNLTFSTLTVSNMSPEDSSIYLCSALGTANTEAFFGQGTRLTVV.

This sequence joins TRBV27 and TRBJ2-1, with a possible D match to TRBD1 (6 bases). CDR3 length: 16 amino acids. Trimming left V 5 bases short and J 2 bases short, with 16 bases between. Germline CDR1 MNHEY, CDR2 SMNVEV (reference sequence). CDR3 amino acids: CASSPQTGRPYNEQFF. The CDR3 DNA reads TGTGCCAGCAGTCCGCAGACAGGTCGACCCTACAATGAGCAGTTCTTC.

The chain couples TRBV6-5 to TRBJ1-4; tentative D call: TRBD1 (6 bases). V was pared by 7 bases and J by 3 bases, with 9 bases between. The CDR3 is 13 amino acids. Per the germline V gene, CDR1 is MNHEY and CDR2 is SVGAGI. The CDR3 region has the DNA TGTGCCAGCAACAGGGCTCCTAATGAAAAACTGTTTTTT. It codes for CASNRAPNEKLFF.

This chain uses TRBV6-4 with TRBJ1-1, with TRBD1 identical over 9 bases. The J segment lost 12 bases and the V segment lost 6 bases, leaving 5 bases of the junction unmatched. There are 11 residues in the CDR3. Germline V gives CDR1 MRHNA, CDR2 SNTAGT. CDR3 DNA sequence: TGTGCCAGCAGCAGAGGACAGGGGACTTTCTTT. This codes for CASSRGQGTFF.

The V gene is TRBV4-1, the J gene TRBJ2-7, with 8 nucleotides matching TRBD1. The CDR3 runs 16 residues. Per germline, CDR1 MGHRA and CDR2 YSYEKL. V gave up 0 bases and J gave up 3 bases; unmatched junction bases: 7. CDR3 in amino acids: CASSQEDRELGYEQYF. The CDR3, as DNA: TGCGCCAGCAGCCAAGAGGACAGGGAACTTGGCTACGAGCAGTACTTC.

V and J are TRBV6-6 and TRBJ2-7; D not resolved. Germline CDR1 and CDR2: MNHNY and SVGAGI (reference sequence). Between the trimmed V and J ends, which lost 4 bases and 3 bases, there was a span of 13 bases. The CDR3 is made up of 14 amino acids. In DNA, the CDR3 is TGTGCCAGCAGTTCCCTCTCAGCGAGCTACGAGCAGTACTTC. Translating it yields CASSSLSASYEQYF.

Regarding this clone: Other DNA sequences of this sample code for an identical CDR3. The DNA of the CDR3 is TGTGCCAGCAGCTTGGCGCGCGGCACCGGGGAGCTGTTTTTT. Encoded protein: CASSLARGTGELFF. The rearrangement joins TRBV5-4 to TRBJ2-2, with D unresolved. Germline lookup yields CDR1 SGHNT and CDR2 YYREEE (reference sequence). CDR3 length: 14 amino acids. V was shortened by 0 bases and J by 4 bases, with 7 bases between the two germline ends.

This clone was seen more than once but under ten times. The J gene is TRBJ2-5, the V gene TRBV30; D remains unclear. Trimming took off 1 base at V and 4 bases at J, with 7 bases between the two ends. The CDR3 contains 12 residues. CDR1 and CDR2 (germline): GTSNPN, SVGIG (reference sequence). The CDR3 coding sequence is TGTGCCTGGAGTGGAGTGAGAGAGACCCAGTACTTC. It encodes CAWSGVRETQYF.

V and J are TRBV19 and TRBJ1-4; 7 positions agree with TRBD1. Trimming at V came to 5 bases and at J to 5 bases, leaving 8 bases not matched to a gene. CDR3 length equals 15 residues. CDR1 and CDR2 from the germline V gene are LNHDA and SQIVND (reference sequence). The CDR3 DNA follows: TGTGCCAGTAGTCCGCGGGACAGACAGAATGAAAAACTGTTTTTT. Amino acids: CASSPRDRQNEKLFF.

J is TRBJ1-2 and V is TRBV27; 7 bases are a match to TRBD1. The CDR3 has 14 amino acids. The junction had 7 bases not matched to a gene; V was cut back by 5 bases and J by 4 bases. The germline gives CDR1 MNHEY, CDR2 SMNVEV (reference sequence). CDR3 region: CASSLRQGAYGYTF. CDR3 nucleotides: TGTGCCAGCAGTCTGAGACAGGGAGCCTATGGCTACACCTTC.

This clone came up once. V usage is TRBV9 and J usage is TRBJ1-1, with 8 bases matching TRBD1. CDR1 and CDR2 (germline): SGDLS, YYNGEE. This CDR3 comprises 15 residues. V gave up 4 bases and J gave up 7 bases; unmatched junction bases: 12. The CDR3 protein is CASSTSRTGWNEAFF. The DNA for the CDR3 is TGTGCCAGCAGCACCTCTAGGACAGGGTGGAATGAAGCTTTCTTT.

This chain connects TRBV7-6 to TRBJ1-5; D call uncertain. With 1 base removed from V and 4 bases from J, the gap between germline ends came to 5 bases. From germline, CDR1 is SGHVS and CDR2 FNYEAQ. This CDR3 comprises 13 residues. CDR3: CASSLEENQPQHF. DNA of the CDR3: TGTGCCAGCAGCTTAGAAGAGAATCAGCCCCAGCATTTT. The whole variable domain, remainder taken from reference TRBV7-6 and TRBJ1-5, is GAGVSQSPRYKVTKRGQDVALRCDPISGHVSLYWYRQALGQGPEFLTYFNYEAQQDKSGLPNDRFSAERPEGSISTLTIQRTEQRDSAMYRCASSLEENQPQHFGDGTRLSIL.